The 5 T cell receptor beta chains reported below all come from one sample, sequenced in a study of CD8+ T cells in alopecia areata. RNA was extracted and reverse transcribed into cDNA as the sequencing template. Sequenced by immunoSEQ multiplex PCR; TCRdb stores in-frame clones only, minus some. Here the sample spans 150,000 to 200,000 clones, roughly 58% being singletons. Specified treatment: oral pan-JAK inhibitor, 5-10 mg twice daily. This specimen was CD4+ T cells sorted from blood, taken between weeks 55 and 70, from a patient treated with tofacitinib. The receptors here all came from a human donor with alopecia areata.

This clone was counted a few times. The chain joins TRBV11-2 to TRBJ2-7; D gene uncertain. The V end was cut by 4 bases, the J end by 2 bases, with 15 bases between. The CDR3 contains 15 residues. The V gene's germline CDR1 is SGHAT and CDR2 FQNNGV. The CDR3 DNA reads as TGTGCCAGCAGCTCTTTGACGAAGTTACCCTACGAGCAGTACTTC. Translation: CASSSLTKLPYEQYF.

In this sample, this clone turned up a few times. This rearrangement joins TRBV7-8 to TRBJ2-5; D possibly corresponds to TRBD2 (5 bases). The V gene's germline CDR1 is SGHVS and CDR2 FQNEAQ. CDR3 length equals 13 residues. Trimming removed 1 base at V and 6 bases at J, with 9 bases between. The CDR3 sequence is CASSLESGKTQYF. The CDR3 nucleotides are TGTGCCAGCAGCTTAGAGTCGGGAAAGACCCAGTACTTC.

J is TRBJ2-2 and V is TRBV10-1; TRBD1 aligns across 9 bases. The CDR3 extends over 17 amino acids. Germline V gene sequence: CDR1 WNHNN, CDR2 SYGVQD (reference sequence). After removal of 2 bases from V and 1 base from J, the junction contained 5 bases not matched to a gene. CDR3 bases: TGCGCCAGCAGTGAGACGCCGGGACAGGGGAACACCGGGGAGCTGTTTTTT. This gives the protein CASSETPGQGNTGELFF.

With respect to this clone: At one end the junction does not follow the germline gene, possibly because of a read error. The V gene is TRBV6-5, the J gene TRBJ2-2; D uncertain. The CDR3 runs 13 residues. Germline loops: CDR1 MNHEY, CDR2 SVGAGI. The CDR3 reads CAISFRDTGELFF. CDR3 in DNA: TGTGCCATCAGTTTCAGAGACACCGGGGAGCTGTTTTTT.

The rearrangement joins TRBV30 to TRBJ2-1; D unclear. V was cut by 0 bases and J by 8 bases, with 5 bases left in between. CDR1 is GTSNPN, CDR2 SVGIG, per germline (reference sequence). The CDR3 has 11 residues. As DNA, the CDR3 is TGTGCCTGGAGTGTGGGCTATGAGCAGTTCTTC. This gives the protein CAWSVGYEQFF.